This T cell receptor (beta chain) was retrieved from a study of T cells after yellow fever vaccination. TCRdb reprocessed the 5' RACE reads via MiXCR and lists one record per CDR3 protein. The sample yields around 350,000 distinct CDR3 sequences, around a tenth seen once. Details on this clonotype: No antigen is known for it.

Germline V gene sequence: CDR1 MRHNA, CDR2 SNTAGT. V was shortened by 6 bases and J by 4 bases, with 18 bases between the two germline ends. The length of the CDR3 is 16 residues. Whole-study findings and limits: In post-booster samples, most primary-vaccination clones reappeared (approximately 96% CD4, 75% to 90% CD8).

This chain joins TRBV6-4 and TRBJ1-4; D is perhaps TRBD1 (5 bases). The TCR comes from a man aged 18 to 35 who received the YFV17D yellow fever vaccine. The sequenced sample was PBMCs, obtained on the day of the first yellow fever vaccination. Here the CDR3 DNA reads TGTGCCAGCAGCCATAAAACGGAGGGGATTAATGAAAAACTGTTTTTT. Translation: CASSHKTEGINEKLFF.